The 5 T cell receptor beta chains listed next were all sequenced from one sample in a study of T cells in localized non-small cell lung cancer. Some clones are missing from TCRdb's copy, which holds only in-frame ones; the method was immunoSEQ multiplex PCR. This sample carries around 96,000 clones, just over 90% of them seen once, and the ten largest clones take 4.1%. The sample was PBMCs, taken before any cancer treatment. Receptors originate from a woman between 35 and 75 years old with stage II squamous cell lung carcinoma.

The J gene is TRBJ2-5, the V gene TRBV27; D ambiguous. Trimming shortened V by 3 bases and J by 5 bases, and 10 bases separated the two germline ends. CDR1 is MNHEY, CDR2 SMNVEV, per germline (reference sequence). The CDR3 totals 13 residues. CDR3 sequence (DNA): TGTGCCAGCAGTTTTGACCCCCGGGAGACCCAGTACTTC. It translates to CASSFDPRETQYF.

The V and J genes are TRBV18 and TRBJ1-1; D is uncertain. The CDR3 is 14 residues long. V lost 2 bases and J 5 bases, leaving 12 bases between the germline ends. Germline CDR1 reads KGHSH; CDR2 reads LQKENI. The CDR3 loop reads CASSPRPLLTEAFF. The DNA for the CDR3 is TGTGCCAGCTCACCAAGACCCCTCCTTACTGAAGCTTTCTTT.

Written as DNA, the CDR3 is TGTGCCAGCAGTACAAAGGATACGCAGTATTTT. This encodes CASSTKDTQYF. The rearrangement joins TRBV6-5 to TRBJ2-3, with no clear D. CDR3 size: 11 residues. Germline-derived CDR1 and CDR2 are MNHEY and SVGAGI. Trimming took 5 bases from V and 6 from J, leaving 6 bases between them.

The chain combines TRBV9 with TRBJ2-5; 9 bases line up with TRBD2. Germline V gene lookup returns CDR1 SGDLS and CDR2 YYNGEE. The V gene end was trimmed by 4 bases and the J gene end by 2 bases; junction bases not matched to a gene: 9. This CDR3 has 16 residues. The CDR3 spells CASSFQPAGGQETQYF. CDR3 nucleotide sequence: TGTGCCAGCAGCTTCCAGCCAGCGGGGGGTCAAGAGACCCAGTACTTC.

V usage is TRBV10-3 and J usage is TRBJ2-1; no definite D call. The CDR3 length is 15 residues. Germline CDR1 is ENHRY and CDR2 is SYGVKD. The germline V and J ends were trimmed by 4 bases and 8 bases, with 18 bases remaining between them. CDR3 loop: CAISGRDLKSDEQFF. As DNA, the CDR3 is TGTGCCATCAGTGGAAGGGATCTGAAGAGCGATGAGCAGTTCTTC.